This entry lists 31 T cell receptor beta chains sequenced from one sample in a study of post-analysis software for immune sequencing data. Study findings and constraints: Patients had higher frequencies than controls of about 5 TRBV segments, including TRBV5-6, TRBV5-1 and TRBV20-1.

No cognate antigen is known for these TCRs. Carried by the TCR beta cDNA libraries were unique molecular identifiers. TCRdb recomputed calls from the PCR reads with MiXCR, one row per CDR3 protein. The sample carries hundreds of thousands of distinct CDR3 sequences, roughly 47% recorded once. The sequenced sample was blood. Receptor source: a girl between 5 and 17 years old with multiple sclerosis.

V and J are TRBV12-3 or TRBV12-4 and TRBJ2-3, with D perhaps TRBD1 or TRBD2 (6 bases each). Trimming pared 6 bases from V and 0 bases from J, leaving 16 bases between. This CDR3 comprises 16 residues. This CDR3 reads CASSRTTGASTDTQYF. As DNA, the CDR3 is TGTGCCAGCAGCCGAACTACGGGGGCCAGCACAGATACGCAGTATTTT.

The V and J genes are TRBV6-5 and TRBJ2-1; a weak D match, TRBD2 (6 bases). Trimming removed 0 bases from V and 6 bases from J, with 6 bases in between. The CDR3 loop spans 13 amino acids. Germline V gene lookup returns CDR1 MNHEY and CDR2 SVGAGI. For the CDR3, the DNA is TGTGCCAGCAGTTACTCGGAGGGCAATGAGCAGTTCTTC. Amino acid sequence: CASSYSEGNEQFF.

This chain joins TRBV7-8 and TRBJ2-4; D uncertain. CDR3 length: 12 amino acids. The ends were cut back, 0 bases at V and 11 bases at J, with 8 bases in the middle. Germline values: CDR1 SGHVS, CDR2 FQNEAQ. The CDR3 protein is CASSLALGFQYF. The CDR3 nucleotides are TGTGCCAGCAGCTTAGCTTTGGGTTTTCAGTACTTC.

This clonotype showed up just a few times. This chain uses TRBV12-3 or TRBV12-4 with TRBJ2-7; 12 positions match TRBD2. With V trimmed by 6 bases and J by 4 bases, 13 bases remained unmatched. This CDR3 is built from 17 residues. The CDR3 bases are TGTGCCAGCAGCCAGAGAGAAGGACTAGCGGGAAGATACGAGCAGTACTTC. Residues: CASSQREGLAGRYEQYF.

This chain uses TRBV12-3 or TRBV12-4 with TRBJ2-3; TRBD2 agrees at 9 bases. After removal of 5 bases from V and 4 bases from J, the junction contained 4 bases not matched to a gene. CDR3 length equals 14 residues. As DNA, the CDR3 is TGTGCCAGCAGTCCAGCGGGAGGCGCAGATACGCAGTATTTT. This gives the protein CASSPAGGADTQYF.

The chain has TRBV12-3 or TRBV12-4 and TRBJ2-2; TRBD2 agrees at 16 bases. This CDR3 contains 17 residues. The junction had 6 bases not matched to a gene; V was cut back by 5 bases and J by 6 bases. The CDR3 nucleotides are TGTGCCAGCAGTCTCGTGGGACTAGCGGGAGGGCCCGGGGAGCTGTTTTTT. Residues: CASSLVGLAGGPGELFF.

The V call is TRBV7-9, the J call TRBJ2-1, with D possibly matching TRBD1 (5 bases). The CDR3 has 14 residues. V lost 6 bases and J 2 bases, leaving 11 bases between the germline ends. From germline, CDR1 is SEHNR and CDR2 FQNEAQ (reference sequence). CDR3 residues: CASRGATAYNEQFF. In nucleotides, the CDR3 is TGTGCCAGCAGAGGTGCGACAGCCTACAATGAGCAGTTCTTC.

This clonotype was counted only a few times. This chain uses TRBV24-1 with TRBJ2-3; D remains unclear. Germline lookup yields CDR1 KGHDR and CDR2 SFDVKD. Trimming pared 2 bases from V and 1 base from J, leaving 6 bases between. The length of the CDR3 is 14 residues. CDR3 amino acids: CATSDSGGTDTQYF. The CDR3 nucleotides read TGTGCCACCAGTGATTCTGGTGGCACAGATACGCAGTATTTT.

This clonotype was seen a few times. V usage is TRBV20-1 and J usage is TRBJ2-1; D possibly corresponds to TRBD2 (6 bases). Germline V CDR1 and CDR2: DFQATT, SNEGSKA (reference sequence). Trimming cost V 2 bases and J 8 bases, with 16 bases left between them. The length of the CDR3 is 14 residues. CDR3 protein: CSARLRESAYEQFF. DNA of the CDR3: TGCAGTGCTAGACTTCGGGAGTCTGCCTATGAGCAGTTCTTC.

The V call is TRBV12-3 or TRBV12-4, the J call TRBJ2-5, with 13 bases aligning to TRBD2. CDR3 length: 14 amino acids. Trimming at V came to 3 bases and at J to 10 bases, leaving 5 bases not matched to a gene. CDR3 amino acids: CASSFRTSGSLQYF. The CDR3 DNA reads as TGTGCCAGCAGTTTTAGGACTAGCGGGAGCCTCCAGTACTTC.

This clonotype occurred a few times. The rearrangement links TRBV7-6 to TRBJ2-7; no clear D. The CDR3 runs to 15 residues. V shed 5 bases and J shed 0 bases, with 14 bases lying between them. In germline, CDR1 is SGHVS, CDR2 FNYEAQ. This CDR3 is CASSTASGPSYEQYF. The CDR3, as DNA: TGTGCCAGCAGCACAGCCTCCGGGCCCTCCTACGAGCAGTACTTC.

This clonotype was observed a few times. V gene TRBV4-1 combines with J gene TRBJ2-7; D gene ambiguous. The CDR3 runs to 12 residues. Trimming cost V 0 bases and J 2 bases, with 2 bases left between them. CDR1 and CDR2 from the germline V gene are MGHRA and YSYEKL. CDR3 in amino acids: CASSQDPYEQYF. CDR3 in DNA: TGCGCCAGCAGCCAAGACCCCTACGAGCAGTACTTC.

The CDR3 region is CASSQGELAKNIQYF. The CDR3 nucleotides read TGTGCCAGCAGCCAAGGGGAACTAGCCAAAAACATTCAGTACTTC. The chain employs TRBV3-1 and TRBJ2-4; D uncertain. Deletions cut 1 base from V and 0 bases from J, with 7 bases between. CDR3 size: 15 residues. Germline V lookup: CDR1 LGHDT, CDR2 YNNKEL (reference sequence).

This chain links TRBV7-9 with TRBJ2-4; no clear D. The DNA end lines up better with TRBJ2-5; the J call may be wrong. Germline V lookup: CDR1 SEHNR, CDR2 FQNEAQ (reference sequence). The CDR3 runs to 14 residues. This chain's CDR3 is CASYKSESMKTQYF. The CDR3 DNA sequence: TGTGCCAGCTATAAAAGCGAGAGTATGAAGACCCAGTACTTC.

The chain recombines TRBV20-1 with TRBJ2-7; a weak D match, TRBD2 (6 bases). V shed 3 bases and J shed 2 bases, with 17 bases lying between them. CDR3 length equals 15 residues. CDR1 and CDR2 (germline): DFQATT, SNEGSKA (reference sequence). CDR3 in amino acids: CSASAGGATTYEQYF. Written as DNA, the CDR3 is TGCAGTGCTAGTGCAGGCGGGGCTACAACCTACGAGCAGTACTTC.

This clonotype has more than one count but fewer than ten. V gene TRBV12-3 or TRBV12-4 combines with J gene TRBJ2-3, with D tentatively TRBD2 (6 bases). The V gene lost 4 bases and the J gene lost 3 bases, with 14 bases spanning the gap. The CDR3 consists of 15 residues. This CDR3 reads CASSYPGLGTDTQYF. The DNA for the CDR3 is TGTGCCAGCAGTTACCCGGGACTGGGGACAGATACGCAGTATTTT.

The chain employs TRBV29-1 and TRBJ2-7, with 12 bases matching TRBD2. The V gene's germline CDR1 is SQVTM and CDR2 ANQGSEA. The CDR3 spans 15 residues. The trim removed 2 bases at V and 1 base at J, leaving 3 bases unmatched. This CDR3 reads CSVERLAGASYEQYF. The DNA of the CDR3 is TGCAGCGTTGAAAGACTAGCGGGAGCGTCCTACGAGCAGTACTTC.

In this sample, this clonotype turned up a few times. This chain joins TRBV21-1 and TRBJ1-4. TRBV21-1 counts as a pseudogene. The CDR3 is 17 amino acids. CDR3 amino acids: CASSKALLRDHNEKLFF. DNA of the CDR3: TGTGCCAGCAGCAAAGCGCTTTTAAGGGATCATAATGAAAAACTGTTTTTT.

The CDR3 is CASSSRRSPMSGANVLTF. The CDR3 DNA follows: TGTGCCAGCAGCTCGAGAAGGTCCCCGATGTCTGGGGCCAACGTCCTGACTTTC. The chain uses TRBV5-5 and TRBJ2-6, with unresolved D. Germline V gene lookup returns CDR1 SGHKS and CDR2 YYEKEE (reference sequence). The CDR3 loop spans 18 amino acids. The V end lost 3 bases, the J end lost 1 base, and 17 bases lay between the germline ends.

The chain joins TRBV6-1 to TRBJ2-6; D remains ambiguous. This CDR3 comprises 17 residues. Germline V gene sequence: CDR1 MNHNS, CDR2 SASEGT. The V and J ends lost 6 bases and 0 bases respectively, with 15 bases between them. CDR3 amino acids: CASSRIGPVSGANVLTF. In nucleotides, the CDR3 is TGTGCCAGCAGCCGAATCGGCCCCGTCTCTGGGGCCAACGTCCTGACTTTC.

This clonotype was counted a few times. The rearrangement uses TRBV7-2 and TRBJ2-3; D gene unclear. The CDR3 runs to 13 residues. Germline V gives CDR1 SGHTA, CDR2 FQGNSA. The V gene lost 3 bases and the J gene lost 4 bases, with 8 bases spanning the gap. The CDR3 sequence is CASSFGQADTQYF. CDR3 nucleotides: TGTGCCAGCAGCTTCGGGCAGGCAGATACGCAGTATTTT. Full variable domain (rest looked up from reference TRBV7-2 and TRBJ2-3): GAGVSQSPSNKVTEKGKDVELRCDPISGHTALYWYRQSLGQGLEFLIYFQGNSAPDKSGLPSDRFSAERTGGSVSTLTIQRTQQEDSAVYLCASSFGQADTQYFGPGTRLTVL.

This clonotype has just a few counts. The chain combines TRBV4-1 with TRBJ2-3, with D unclear. CDR1 and CDR2 from the germline V gene are MGHRA and YSYEKL. Trimming removed 4 bases at V and 4 bases at J, with 9 bases between. There are 13 residues in the CDR3. The CDR3 is CASSPELADTQYF. The CDR3 region has the DNA TGCGCCAGCAGCCCGGAGCTTGCAGATACGCAGTATTTT.

CDR3 sequence (DNA): TGCAGTGCTAGTCCCCTAGCGGGAGAAGAGACCCAGTACTTC. Its translation: CSASPLAGEETQYF. The chain has TRBV20-1 and TRBJ2-5, with TRBD2 matching 10 bases. The CDR3 extends over 14 amino acids. Losses at the gene ends were 3 bases for V and 3 bases for J; bases not matched to a gene: 4. The V gene's germline CDR1 is DFQATT and CDR2 SNEGSKA (reference sequence).

The gene calls are TRBV12-3 or TRBV12-4 and TRBJ2-5; 7 nucleotides line up with TRBD2. The CDR3 contains 14 residues. The J segment lost 5 bases and the V segment lost 1 base, leaving 4 bases of the junction unmatched. DNA for the CDR3: TGTGCCAGCAGTTTAGGGCTAGCGGCGGAGACCCAGTACTTC. This gives the protein CASSLGLAAETQYF.

This rearrangement joins TRBV20-1 to TRBJ2-5, with D hard to call. Near its end, the DNA agrees better with TRBJ2-7, so the J call may be wrong. This CDR3 is 14 amino acids long. Germline assignment: CDR1 DFQATT and CDR2 SNEGSKA (reference sequence). The CDR3 sequence: CSARDIVANYEQYF. CDR3 in DNA: TGCAGTGCTAGAGATATAGTAGCCAATTACGAGCAGTACTTC.

This clonotype was detected a few times. Its ends do not fully match the called genes, so a read error is possible. CDR3 in amino acids: CSVGSTGLDSTYEQYF. In DNA form, the CDR3 reads TGTAGTGTAGGATCCACAGGGCTCGATTCTACCTACGAGCAGTACTTC. This chain links TRBV20-1 with TRBJ2-7, with D tentatively TRBD1 (6 bases). The CDR3 covers 16 residues. Germline values: CDR1 DFQATT, CDR2 SNEGSKA (reference sequence).

This clonotype was counted between two and nine times. The rearrangement uses TRBV9 and TRBJ1-5; D gene ambiguous. The V end lost 0 bases, the J end lost 3 bases, and 4 bases lay between the germline ends. The germline V gene has CDR1 SGDLS and CDR2 YYNGEE. This CDR3 comprises 13 residues. CDR3: CASSVEANQPQHF. The CDR3 DNA follows: TGTGCCAGCAGCGTAGAAGCCAATCAGCCCCAGCATTTT.

The chain uses TRBV20-1 and TRBJ2-7; D is ambiguous. The germline V gene has CDR1 DFQATT and CDR2 SNEGSKA (reference sequence). This CDR3 has 13 residues. V dropped 1 base and J dropped 2 bases, with 9 bases sitting between them. In DNA form, the CDR3 reads TGCAGTGCTAGAGTAGCAGCCGCCTACGAGCAGTACTTC. It specifies CSARVAAAYEQYF.

This chain joins TRBV6-2 or TRBV6-3 and TRBJ1-2, with D unclear. The CDR3 consists of 14 residues. Deletions cut 6 bases from V and 8 bases from J, with 19 bases between. CDR1 and CDR2 from the germline V gene are MNHEY and SVGEGT. The CDR3 DNA is TGTGCCAGCAGGTACGCAGCAGAGGCTACGGGCTACACCTTC. Amino acids: CASRYAAEATGYTF.

The CDR3 protein is CASSQPRKSTEAFF. The DNA for the CDR3 is TGCGCCAGCAGCCAGCCTAGGAAGAGCACTGAAGCTTTCTTT. The J gene is TRBJ1-1, the V gene TRBV4-1, with D hard to call. Per the germline V gene, CDR1 is MGHRA and CDR2 is YSYEKL. The V end lost 3 bases, the J end lost 4 bases, and 12 bases lay between the germline ends. This CDR3 contains 14 residues.

This clonotype was observed a few times. The chain has TRBV25-1 and TRBJ2-1; possible D gene TRBD1, 6 bases. Trimming took 6 bases from V and 0 from J, leaving 21 bases between them. Germline V lookup: CDR1 MGHDK, CDR2 SYGVNS. The CDR3 totals 18 residues. Here the CDR3 DNA reads TGTGCCAGCAGAGGGGGACGGGCAGCCCCAAGCTCCTACAATGAGCAGTTCTTC. It translates to CASRGGRAAPSSYNEQFF.